The TCR beta chain under discussion was sequenced for a study of identical twins. Whole-study results and caveats: Analyses based on zero insertions could be partly confounded by invariant MAIT and iNKT cells.

A universal primer site was added by template switching, and unique molecular identifiers were carried by the cDNA. TCRdb processed the 5' RACE reads anew with MiXCR; each CDR3 protein has one entry. Of under 350,000 distinct CDR3 sequences listed, roughly 10% were seen once; the top ten hold roughly 7%. Everyone who donated was a healthy Caucasian. This CDR3 is built from 13 residues. V was shortened by 5 bases and J by 5 bases, with 12 bases between the two germline ends. The V gene's germline CDR1 is SGHVS and CDR2 FNYEAQ. This clonotype has at least ten counts. Its antigen remains unidentified. The sample also formed part of further work on yellow fever vaccine responses in identical twins. This second study says: Twins reportedly appeared to share part of their vaccine T cell response while keeping part individual.

Material for sequencing was CD8+ T cells sorted from blood. This clonotype was sampled from a woman aged 18-35 years in good health. This chain joins TRBV7-6 and TRBJ1-1; D may be TRBD1 (6 bases). The CDR3 DNA reads as TGTGCCAGCAGCCTCACAGGGCTGACTGAAGCTTTCTTT. It specifies CASSLTGLTEAFF.